One and the same sample provided the 21 T cell receptor beta chains below, sequenced in a study of blood T cell repertoires in COVID-19. Libraries were prepared by immunoSEQ multiplex PCR; TCRdb keeps only in-frame clonotypes and omits some of them. The sample consists of approximately 240,000 clones, 65% to 85% of them appearing once. Sequencing was done on a sample of peripheral blood. Source of these receptors: a woman in her 40s with active or convalescent COVID-19.

This clone occurred once. The gene calls are TRBV25-1 and TRBJ1-1, with a tentative D call TRBD1 (5 bases). The V end was cut by 2 bases, the J end by 7 bases, with 11 bases between. CDR1 is MGHDK, CDR2 SYGVNS, per germline. The CDR3 contains 13 residues. In DNA, the CDR3 is TGTGCCAGCAGTGAAAGGGGTGGCGGTGAAGCTTTCTTT. Its translation: CASSERGGGEAFF.

This clone has only a few counts. The chain carries TRBV30 and TRBJ1-1; no firm D call. Germline lookup yields CDR1 GTSNPN and CDR2 SVGIG (reference sequence). The CDR3 covers 14 residues. Trimming left V 0 bases short and J 1 base short, with 9 bases between. CDR3 region: CAWSVLSGNTEAFF. The CDR3 DNA is TGTGCCTGGAGTGTACTTTCTGGGAACACTGAAGCTTTCTTT.

This chain uses TRBV10-2 with TRBJ2-7; TRBD2 agrees at 10 bases. With V trimmed by 3 bases and J by 3 bases, 8 bases remained unmatched. The V gene's germline CDR1 is WSHSY and CDR2 SAAADI. This CDR3 is 16 amino acids long. The CDR3 coding sequence is TGCGCCAGCAGTGAATTTGAGGCTAGCGGGGGCTACGAGCAGTACTTC. This sequence encodes CASSEFEASGGYEQYF.

The chain links TRBV15 to TRBJ2-5; a possible D gene is TRBD2 (7 bases). The CDR3 has 16 residues. Germline V gives CDR1 LNHNV, CDR2 YYDKDF (reference sequence). V was pared by 5 bases and J by 5 bases, with 21 bases between. The CDR3, as DNA: TGTGCCACCAGCGAGGCCGGGGGGCGAAAGAGGGAGACCCAGTACTTC. It specifies CATSEAGGRKRETQYF. Drawing the rest from reference TRBV15 and TRBJ2-5, the complete variable domain is DAMVIQNPRYQVTQFGKPVTLSCSQTLNHNVMYWYQQKSSQAPKLLFHYYDKDFNNEADTPDNFQSRRPNTSFCFLDIRSPGLGDTAMYLCATSEAGGRKRETQYFGPGTRLLVL.

The gene calls are TRBV4-1 and TRBJ2-2; 7 bases align to TRBD2. J lost 0 bases, V lost 0 bases, and 4 bases had no gene match. This CDR3 is built from 17 residues. The V gene's germline CDR1 is MGHRA and CDR2 YSYEKL. The CDR3 sequence is CASSQEGAGANTGELFF. CDR3 sequence (DNA): TGCGCCAGCAGCCAAGAAGGGGCGGGGGCGAACACCGGGGAGCTGTTTTTT.

V and J are TRBV6-2 or TRBV6-3 and TRBJ1-1; 7 positions agree with TRBD1. Germline lookup yields CDR1 MNHEY and CDR2 SVGEGT. The CDR3 contains 14 residues. Trimming removed 2 bases from V and 4 bases from J; junction bases left unmatched: 4. The CDR3 coding sequence is TGTGCCAGCAGTTACACAGGGGTCGGCACTGAAGCTTTCTTT. Translating gives CASSYTGVGTEAFF.

The chain recombines TRBV14 with TRBJ1-4; D perhaps matches TRBD1 (6 bases). Trimming took 2 bases from V and 5 from J, leaving 9 bases between them. The germline V gene has CDR1 SGHDN and CDR2 FVKESK. The CDR3 has 14 amino acids. This CDR3 reads CASSQQGWNEKLFF. As DNA, the CDR3 is TGTGCCAGCAGCCAACAGGGGTGGAATGAAAAACTGTTTTTT.

The chain joins TRBV3-1 (or the pseudogene TRBV3-2) to TRBJ2-1, with D possibly being TRBD2 (6 bases). V gave up 0 bases and J gave up 9 bases, with 24 bases separating them. Per the germline V gene, CDR1 is LGHDT and CDR2 is YNNKEL (reference sequence). The CDR3 spans 18 residues. The CDR3 DNA sequence: TGTGCCAGCAGCCAAGACGTTCTCGGGGGACCAAGGCCTGGTGAGCAGTTCTTC. Amino acid sequence: CASSQDVLGGPRPGEQFF.

V usage is TRBV2 and J usage is TRBJ1-6; 8 positions agree with TRBD1. Trimming at V came to 6 bases and at J to 7 bases, leaving 8 bases not matched to a gene. CDR3 length equals 15 residues. Germline V CDR1 and CDR2: SNHLY, FYNNEI. CDR3 in amino acids: CASSLGQGPNSPLHF. CDR3 sequence (DNA): TGTGCCAGCAGCCTTGGACAGGGACCGAATTCACCCCTCCACTTT. Using reference TRBV2 and TRBJ1-6 for the parts outside the CDR3, the full variable domain is EPEVTQTPSHQVTQMGQEVILRCVPISNHLYFYWYRQILGQKVEFLVSFYNNEISEKSEIFDDQFSVERPDGSNFTLKIRSTKLEDSAMYFCASSLGQGPNSPLHFGNGTRLTVT.

The V gene is TRBV2, the J gene TRBJ1-4; D unclear. The CDR3 extends over 14 amino acids. Germline CDR1 and CDR2: SNHLY and FYNNEI. Trimming left V 6 bases short and J 0 bases short, with 8 bases between. CDR3 residues: CASRIGSTNEKLFF. For the CDR3, the DNA is TGTGCCAGCAGGATCGGGTCAACTAATGAAAAACTGTTTTTT.

The chain carries TRBV11-2 and TRBJ1-6; D might be TRBD1 (5 bases). V gave up 2 bases and J gave up 7 bases, with 9 bases separating them. The CDR3 contains 14 residues. CDR1 and CDR2 from the germline V gene are SGHAT and FQNNGV. The CDR3 sequence is CASSLSGDNSPLHF. The CDR3, as DNA: TGTGCCAGCAGCTTAAGCGGGGACAATTCACCCCTCCACTTT.

J is TRBJ2-7 and V is TRBV28; weak D call: TRBD1 (6 bases). With 6 bases removed from V and 6 bases from J, the gap between germline ends came to 24 bases. This CDR3 is built from 16 residues. Germline lookup yields CDR1 MDHEN and CDR2 SYDVKM. CDR3 sequence (DNA): TGTGCCAGCAGCAACGCAGGGGCCGGTCTTGGCTTCGAGCAGTACGTC. Protein sequence: CASSNAGAGLGFEQYV.

The chain links TRBV5-8 to TRBJ2-3; TRBD2 matches at 8 bases. This CDR3 spans 16 amino acids. Germline V gene data show CDR1 as SGHTS and CDR2 as YDEGEE. Losses at the gene ends were 2 bases for V and 2 bases for J; bases not matched to a gene: 7. CDR3 in DNA: TGTGCCAGCAGCTTTGCGGCGGGGGGATACACAGATACGCAGTATTTT. Protein product: CASSFAAGGYTDTQYF.

The rearrangement links TRBV15 to TRBJ2-3; 8 bases are a match to TRBD2. Germline CDR1 and CDR2: LNHNV and YYDKDF (reference sequence). Trimming at V came to 1 base and at J to 1 base, leaving 1 base not matched to a gene. The CDR3 contains 15 residues. CDR3 sequence: CATSRAGGGTDTQYF. CDR3 sequence (DNA): TGTGCCACCAGCAGAGCGGGAGGGGGCACAGATACGCAGTATTTT.

The CDR3 is CSVEGGLAVQRPYNEQFF. The DNA of the CDR3 is TGCAGCGTTGAGGGCGGACTAGCGGTCCAGAGACCCTACAATGAGCAGTTCTTC. This rearrangement joins TRBV29-1 to TRBJ2-1; TRBD2 agrees at 10 bases. V dropped 3 bases and J dropped 2; count of bases not matched to a gene: 13. The CDR3 sequence is 18 residues long. Germline V CDR1 and CDR2: SQVTM, ANQGSEA.

In the case of this clone: Distinct nucleotide sequences in the sample also encode this CDR3. This chain links TRBV6-2 or TRBV6-3 with TRBJ1-4; D is unresolved. The CDR3 has 12 residues. V was shortened by 2 bases and J by 8 bases, with 6 bases between the two germline ends. Germline CDR1 MNHEY, CDR2 SVGEGT. CDR3 in amino acids: CASSYPREKLFF. CDR3 DNA: TGTGCCAGCAGTTACCCCCGGGAAAAACTGTTTTTT.

The rearrangement uses TRBV11-1 and TRBJ1-1; D remains unclear. The CDR3 sequence is 14 residues long. Germline CDR1 and CDR2: SGHAT and FQDESV (reference sequence). V was trimmed by 1 base and J by 0 bases, leaving 6 bases between them. This chain's CDR3 is CASSLGTVNTEAFF. CDR3 nucleotides: TGTGCCAGCAGCTTAGGTACGGTGAACACTGAAGCTTTCTTT.

The genes are TRBV2 and TRBJ2-4; the D gene is possibly TRBD2 (6 bases). V was trimmed by 5 bases and J by 2 bases, leaving 13 bases between them. This CDR3 region has 15 residues. Germline assignment: CDR1 SNHLY and CDR2 FYNNEI. CDR3 amino acids: CASSLSGTPKNIQYF. CDR3 nucleotide sequence: TGTGCCAGCAGTCTTTCCGGGACTCCCAAAAACATTCAGTACTTC.

This clone was seen only once. This chain links TRBV9 with TRBJ2-5; 12 nucleotides align to TRBD1. V lost 4 bases and J lost 4; bases outside the gene matches: 8. In germline, CDR1 is SGDLS, CDR2 YYNGEE. The CDR3 is made up of 16 amino acids. CDR3 residues: CASSPPGTGGLETQYF. DNA for the CDR3: TGTGCCAGCAGCCCTCCCGGGACAGGGGGCTTAGAGACCCAGTACTTC.

The chain has TRBV7-2 and TRBJ2-3, with 8 bases matching TRBD2. The germline CDR1 and CDR2 sequences are SGHTA and FQGNSA. V gave up 5 bases and J gave up 2 bases; unmatched junction bases: 6. CDR3 length: 15 residues. Here the CDR3 reads CASSLIGGATDTQYF. CDR3 nucleotide sequence: TGTGCCAGCAGCCTGATCGGGGGGGCCACAGATACGCAGTATTTT.

The CDR3 sequence: CAWSVRDRGSNGYGYTF. The CDR3 DNA reads as TGTGCCTGGAGTGTACGGGACAGGGGCTCGAATGGGTATGGCTACACCTTC. The chain has TRBV30 and TRBJ1-2; the match to TRBD1 covers 10 bases. The CDR3 covers 17 residues. V was pared by 0 bases and J by 5 bases, with 12 bases of the junction left unmatched. Germline V gene sequence: CDR1 GTSNPN, CDR2 SVGIG (reference sequence).